This entry features one T cell receptor beta chain sequence. Its matching antigen is unknown. The sample comes from a study of blood T cells in healthy people across ages. Study overall: Template switching recovered approximately one barcoded beta molecule for every two T cells.

PBMCs were isolated at a quantity of at least 7 million per sample. Overall study results and limits: Underestimates were what the diversity estimates from one million T cells were considered to be.

Primed by a sample-barcoded 5' primer and a J-beta primer mix, a second PCR proceeded for about 6 to 11 cycles. Every cDNA molecule carried a tag from a template-switch adaptor bearing 12 random nucleotides. Each CDR3 protein is one row after TCRdb ran MiXCR on the 5' RACE reads. The sample holds 1.5 million to 2 million distinct CDR3 sequences, roughly 49% seen once. This CDR3 region has 14 residues. Trimming left V 5 bases short and J 2 bases short, with 10 bases between. Input material: blood. The gene calls are TRBV12-3 or TRBV12-4 and TRBJ2-1; weak D call: TRBD1 (5 bases). The sequence came from a woman aged 40 to 50 in good health. As DNA, the CDR3 is TGTGCCAGCAGTACGAGACAGACCTACAATGAGCAGTTCTTC. Protein sequence: CASSTRQTYNEQFF.